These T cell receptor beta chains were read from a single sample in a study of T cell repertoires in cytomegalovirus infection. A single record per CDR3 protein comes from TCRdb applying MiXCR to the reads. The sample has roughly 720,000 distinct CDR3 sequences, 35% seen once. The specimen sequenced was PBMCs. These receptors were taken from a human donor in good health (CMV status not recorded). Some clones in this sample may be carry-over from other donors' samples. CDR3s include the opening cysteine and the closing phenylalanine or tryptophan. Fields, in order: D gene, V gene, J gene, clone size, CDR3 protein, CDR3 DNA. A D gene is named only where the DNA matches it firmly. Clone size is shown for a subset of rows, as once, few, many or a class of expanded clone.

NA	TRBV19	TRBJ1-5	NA	CASSSPPGFFNQPQHF	TGTGCCAGTAGCTCCCCTCCGGGATTCTTTAATCAGCCCCAGCATTTT
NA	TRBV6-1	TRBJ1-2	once	CASSGGGVLYGYTF	TGTGCCAGCAGTGGGGGGGGCGTACTGTATGGCTACACCTTC
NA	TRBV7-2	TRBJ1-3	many	CASSPGLTGSGNTIYF	TGTGCCAGCAGCCCTGGACTGACCGGCTCTGGAAACACCATATATTTT
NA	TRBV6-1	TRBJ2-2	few	CASKVNTGELFF	TGTGCCAGCAAGGTGAACACCGGGGAGCTGTTTTTT
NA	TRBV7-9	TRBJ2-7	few	CASSLALGTKPYEQYF	TGTGCCAGCAGCTTAGCGCTCGGGACAAAACCCTACGAGCAGTACTTC
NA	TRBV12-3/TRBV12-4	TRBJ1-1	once	CASSFKGNEAFF	TGTGCCAGCAGTTTCAAGGGGAACGAAGCTTTCTTT
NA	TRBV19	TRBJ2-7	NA	CASSSVALTGEQYF	TGTGCCAGTAGTAGCGTGGCGCTTACGGGGGAGCAGTACTTC
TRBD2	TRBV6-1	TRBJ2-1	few	CASGGVSGGLYNEQFF	TGTGCCAGTGGGGGGGTCAGCGGGGGGCTATACAATGAGCAGTTCTTC
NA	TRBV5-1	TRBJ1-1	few	CASKGFVADTEAFF	TGCGCCAGCAAGGGTTTCGTGGCGGACACTGAAGCTTTCTTT
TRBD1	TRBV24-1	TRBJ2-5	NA	CATSGHRGETQYF	TGTGCCACCAGTGGCCACAGGGGAGAGACCCAGTACTTC
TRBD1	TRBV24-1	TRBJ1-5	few	CATSDTGQGNQPQHF	TGTGCCACCAGTGATACAGGACAGGGGAATCAGCCCCAGCATTTT
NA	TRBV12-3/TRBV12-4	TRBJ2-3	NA	CASSLNQQGSDTQYF	TGTGCCAGCAGTTTAAACCAACAGGGTTCAGATACGCAGTATTTT
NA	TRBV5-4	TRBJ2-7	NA	CASSLDRRPYEQYF	TGTGCCAGCAGCTTGGACAGGAGACCCTACGAGCAGTACTTC
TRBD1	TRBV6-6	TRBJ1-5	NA	CASSYPQGASNQPQHF	TGTGCCAGCAGTTACCCGCAGGGGGCTAGCAATCAGCCCCAGCATTTT
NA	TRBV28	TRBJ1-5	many	CASRRGLKAQHF	TGTGCCAGCAGGAGGGGACTAAAGGCCCAGCATTTT
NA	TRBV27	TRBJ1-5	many	CASSRRRSNQPQHF	TGTGCCAGCAGTCGGCGACGGTCGAATCAGCCCCAGCATTTT
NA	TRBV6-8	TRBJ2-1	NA	CASSYTLGDYNEQFF	TGTGCCAGCAGTTACACCCTGGGAGATTACAATGAGCAGTTCTTC
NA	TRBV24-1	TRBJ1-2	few	CATSRGLNYGYTF	TGTGCCACCAGCAGAGGTCTTAACTATGGCTACACCTTC
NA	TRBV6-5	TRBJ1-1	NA	CASSYSTGSHTEAFF	TGTGCCAGCAGTTACTCGACTGGGTCACACACTGAAGCTTTCTTT
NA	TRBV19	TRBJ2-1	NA	CASTPLTWVNEQFF	TGTGCCAGTACCCCACTCACATGGGTCAATGAGCAGTTCTTC
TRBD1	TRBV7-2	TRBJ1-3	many	CASSLAPRLGQNSGNTIYF	TGTGCCAGCAGCTTAGCCCCTAGACTGGGACAGAACTCTGGAAACACCATATATTTT
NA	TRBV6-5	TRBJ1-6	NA	CASSYERGSSPLHF	TGTGCCAGCAGTTACGAAAGGGGTAGTTCACCCCTCCACTTT
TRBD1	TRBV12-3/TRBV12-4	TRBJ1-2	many	CATWTGGSYTF	TGTGCCACTTGGACAGGGGGCAGCTACACCTTC
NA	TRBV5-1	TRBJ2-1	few	CASNWGDKAYNEQFF	TGCGCCAGCAATTGGGGGGACAAGGCCTACAATGAGCAGTTCTTC
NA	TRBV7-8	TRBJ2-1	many	CASSLEGHLDEQFF	TGTGCCAGCAGCTTAGAGGGACATCTTGATGAGCAGTTCTTC
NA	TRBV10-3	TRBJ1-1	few	CAISESEKGNTEAFF	TGTGCCATCAGTGAGTCGGAAAAGGGTAACACTGAAGCTTTCTTT
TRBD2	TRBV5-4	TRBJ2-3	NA	CASSLGSSKAGAQYF	TGTGCCAGCAGCTTGGGGTCTAGTAAAGCGGGAGCGCAGTATTTT
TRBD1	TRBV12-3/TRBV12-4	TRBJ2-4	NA	CASSLADRGNIQYF	TGTGCCAGCAGTTTAGCCGACAGGGGAAACATTCAGTACTTC
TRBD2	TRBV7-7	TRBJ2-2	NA	CASSPRLAGTGDLFF	TGTGCTAGCAGCCCCCGACTAGCGGGTACCGGGGATCTGTTTTTT
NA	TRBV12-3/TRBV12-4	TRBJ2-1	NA	CASSFSPGNEQFF	TGTGCCAGCAGTTTTTCTCCTGGGAATGAGCAGTTCTTC
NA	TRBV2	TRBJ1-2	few	CASSERTQGNRGYTF	TGTGCCAGCAGTGAGCGTACACAGGGTAACAGGGGCTACACCTTC
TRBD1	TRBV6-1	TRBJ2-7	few	CASSQGQAFYEQYF	TGTGCCAGCAGCCAAGGACAGGCATTCTACGAGCAGTACTTC
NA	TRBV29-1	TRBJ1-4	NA	CSVRLGGAGEKLFF	TGCAGCGTCAGATTAGGGGGGGCAGGTGAAAAACTGTTTTTT
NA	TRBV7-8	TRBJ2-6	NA	CASSFAVKISGANVLTF	TGTGCCAGCAGCTTTGCAGTTAAGATTTCTGGGGCCAACGTCCTGACTTTC
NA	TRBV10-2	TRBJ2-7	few	CASSGTALASYEQYF	TGCGCCAGCAGTGGGACGGCGCTGGCATCCTACGAGCAGTACTTC
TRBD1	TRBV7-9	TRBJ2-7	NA	CASSEGQYYEQYF	TGTGCCAGCAGCGAGGGACAGTACTACGAGCAGTACTTC
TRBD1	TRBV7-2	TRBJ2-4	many	CASSTRQGGGNIQYF	TGTGCCAGCAGCACCCGACAGGGTGGCGGAAACATTCAGTACTTC
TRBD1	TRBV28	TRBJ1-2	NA	CATETGTYGYTF	TGTGCCACCGAGACAGGGACATATGGCTACACCTTC
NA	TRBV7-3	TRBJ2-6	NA	CASSLGGLIRSGANVLTF	TGTGCCAGCAGCTTAGGTGGTCTGATTCGCTCTGGGGCCAACGTCCTGACTTTC
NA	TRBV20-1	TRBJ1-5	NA	CSAREVGDQPQHF	TGCAGTGCCCGAGAGGTCGGGGACCAGCCCCAGCATTTT
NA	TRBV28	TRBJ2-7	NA	CASSLYRLKFLIYEQYF	TGTGCCAGCAGTTTATACAGGCTCAAGTTTTTAATCTACGAGCAGTACTTC
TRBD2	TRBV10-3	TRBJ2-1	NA	CAIDTGTSDYNEQFF	TGTGCCATCGACACCGGGACTAGCGACTACAATGAGCAGTTCTTC
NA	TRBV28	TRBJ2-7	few	CASSFRQGYSYEQYF	TGTGCCAGCAGTTTCCGTCAGGGCTACTCCTACGAGCAGTACTTC
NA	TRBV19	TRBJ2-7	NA	CASSIFGLKGNEQYF	TGTGCCAGTAGTATATTTGGACTGAAGGGGAACGAGCAGTACTTC
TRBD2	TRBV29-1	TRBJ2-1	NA	CSVAGFAGGPGNEQFF	TGCAGCGTTGCGGGGTTCGCGGGAGGGCCGGGGAATGAGCAGTTCTTC
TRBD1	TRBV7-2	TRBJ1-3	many	CASSRDRVPGNTIYF	TGTGCCAGCAGCCGAGACAGGGTCCCTGGAAACACCATATATTTT
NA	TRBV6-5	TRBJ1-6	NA	CASSYFGQGSSSPLHF	TGTGCCAGCAGTTACTTCGGTCAGGGAAGTTCTTCACCCCTCCACTTT
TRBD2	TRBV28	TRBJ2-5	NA	CASSRLAGGVGETQYF	TGTGCCAGCAGTCGACTAGCGGGGGGGGTCGGGGAGACCCAGTACTTC